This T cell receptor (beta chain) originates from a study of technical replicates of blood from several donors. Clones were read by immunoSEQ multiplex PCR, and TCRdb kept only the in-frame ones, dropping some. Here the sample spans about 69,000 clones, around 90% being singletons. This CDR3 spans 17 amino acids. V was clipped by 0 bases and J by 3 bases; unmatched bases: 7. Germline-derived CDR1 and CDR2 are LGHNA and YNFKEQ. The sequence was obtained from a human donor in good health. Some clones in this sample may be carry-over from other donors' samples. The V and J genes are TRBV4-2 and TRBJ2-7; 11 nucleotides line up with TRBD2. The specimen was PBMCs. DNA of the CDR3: TGTGCCAGCAGCCAAGAACTAGCGGGGGCCGTCAACTACGAGCAGTACTTC. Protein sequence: CASSQELAGAVNYEQYF.